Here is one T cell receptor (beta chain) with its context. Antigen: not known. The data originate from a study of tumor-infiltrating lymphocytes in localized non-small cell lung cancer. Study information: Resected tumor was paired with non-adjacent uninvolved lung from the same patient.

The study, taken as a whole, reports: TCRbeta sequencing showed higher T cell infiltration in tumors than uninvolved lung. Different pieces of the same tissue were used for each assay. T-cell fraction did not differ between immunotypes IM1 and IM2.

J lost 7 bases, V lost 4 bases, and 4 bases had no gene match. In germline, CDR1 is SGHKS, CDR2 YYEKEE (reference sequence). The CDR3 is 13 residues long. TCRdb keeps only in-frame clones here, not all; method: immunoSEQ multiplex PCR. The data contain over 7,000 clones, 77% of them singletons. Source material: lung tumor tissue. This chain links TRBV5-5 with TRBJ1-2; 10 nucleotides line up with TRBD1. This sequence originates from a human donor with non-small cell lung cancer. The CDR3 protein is CASSPGTGAGYTF. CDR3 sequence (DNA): TGTGCCAGCAGCCCCGGGACAGGGGCTGGCTACACCTTC.